This passage covers 25 T cell receptor beta chains from one sample sequenced in a study of T cell repertoires in cytomegalovirus infection (dated by TCRdb to the late 2010s). This specimen's treatment or condition label, interpreted: in vitro stimulation with specific CMV peptide epitopes to enrich CMV-specific T cells. Sequencing relied on an Illumina HiSeq 1500. TCRdb itself trimmed the public reads at Q25 with fastp, ran MiXCR and retained productive beta chains. One record per CDR3 amino acid sequence lists the most common genes and DNA. This sample is represented by roughly 46,000 distinct CDR3 sequences; roughly 18% of them were singletons. The leading ten clones occupy about 55% of the sample. These receptors are not linked to any known antigen. The sequencing used CD8+ T cells from cultured PBMCs, collected from culture after CMV antigen stimulation. The origin of the receptors is a human donor in good health (CMV status not recorded). Some clones in this sample may be carry-over from other donors' samples.

The rearrangement joins TRBV7-9 to TRBJ1-2, with no clear D. This CDR3 region has 16 residues. Germline V gene lookup returns CDR1 SEHNR and CDR2 FQNEAQ (reference sequence). V was shortened by 4 bases and J by 0 bases, with 15 bases between the two germline ends. As DNA, the CDR3 is TGTGCCAGCAGCTCACCCCTCCGGACGGCTAACTATGGCTACACCTTC. Residues: CASSSPLRTANYGYTF.

A note on this clonotype: One end of the junction varies from germline; a read error may be responsible. This sequence joins TRBV6-6 and TRBJ1-5; a weak D match, TRBD1 (5 bases). The CDR3 runs 15 residues. The germline CDR1 and CDR2 sequences are MNHNY and SVGAGI (reference sequence). CDR3 region: CAGSYGREDNQPQHF. In nucleotides, the CDR3 is TGTGCCGGCAGTTACGGCAGGGAAGACAATCAGCCCCAGCATTTT.

V gene TRBV20-1 combines with J gene TRBJ1-5; TRBD1 aligns across 8 bases. Germline CDR1 is DFQATT and CDR2 is SNEGSKA (reference sequence). This CDR3 has 15 amino acids. The V and J ends lost 3 bases and 7 bases, in that order; junction bases with no gene match: 11. CDR3 amino acids: CSARPGQGLRQPQHF. The CDR3 DNA is TGCAGTGCTAGGCCTGGACAGGGCTTACGACAGCCCCAGCATTTT.

The sample holds a few counts of this clonotype. The gene calls are TRBV6-5 and TRBJ1-5, with 10 bases lining up with TRBD1. The CDR3 covers 15 residues. Germline lookup yields CDR1 MNHEY and CDR2 SVGAGI. J lost 3 bases, V lost 6 bases, and 5 bases had no gene match. In DNA, the CDR3 is TGTGCCAGCAGAGAGGGACAGGGGATCAATCAGCCCCAGCATTTT. It codes for CASREGQGINQPQHF.

This clonotype has at least ten counts. The chain employs TRBV2 and TRBJ2-7, with 10 bases aligning to TRBD2. Germline CDR1 and CDR2: SNHLY and FYNNEI. The ends lost 7 bases at V and 4 bases at J; junction bases unmatched: 7. CDR3 length: 14 amino acids. CDR3 coding DNA: TGTGCCAGCAAGCGGGAGGGGGCTACTTACGAGCAGTACTTC. Its protein product is CASKREGATYEQYF.

The chain links TRBV27 to TRBJ1-5; no firm D call. This CDR3 region has 15 residues. Trimming removed 0 bases from V and 2 bases from J, with 8 bases in between. Germline CDR1 reads MNHEY; CDR2 reads SMNVEV (reference sequence). The CDR3 DNA reads as TGTGCCAGCAGTTTATCCTTGTTGGGCAATCAGCCCCAGCATTTT. This translates into CASSLSLLGNQPQHF.

In this sample, this clonotype turned up a few times. CDR3 in DNA: TGTGCCAGCAGTGATGTAGCGGGGGGGCCCCATGAGCAGTTCTTC. Protein sequence: CASSDVAGGPHEQFF. The chain uses TRBV14 and TRBJ2-1; 11 nucleotides agree with TRBD2. Germline V gene lookup returns CDR1 SGHDN and CDR2 FVKESK. V was pared by 6 bases and J by 8 bases, with 9 bases of the junction left unmatched. The CDR3 loop spans 15 amino acids.

This clonotype was observed a few times. The rearrangement joins TRBV12-5 to TRBJ2-1; 8 bases align to TRBD2. With 10 bases clipped from V and 1 base from J, the junction kept 9 bases outside the gene matches. CDR3 length equals 15 residues. CDR1 is LGHNT, CDR2 FRNRAP, per germline. CDR3 loop: CATSSGGLSYNEQFF. The DNA of the CDR3 is TGTGCTACATCCAGCGGGGGCCTTTCCTACAATGAGCAGTTCTTC.

At least ten counts were recorded for this clonotype. The chain links TRBV11-2 to TRBJ1-1; D ambiguous. Germline V lookup: CDR1 SGHAT, CDR2 FQNNGV. The CDR3 extends over 14 amino acids. The V gene lost 2 bases and the J gene lost 4 bases, with 11 bases spanning the gap. Here the CDR3 DNA reads TGTGCCAGCAGCTTAAGACCGGGAGGCACTGAAGCTTTCTTT. Protein: CASSLRPGGTEAFF.

In its sample, this clonotype was seen a few times. The V call is TRBV14, the J call TRBJ2-2; 11 bases line up with TRBD2. After removal of 0 bases from V and 9 bases from J, the junction contained 9 bases not matched to a gene. Germline lookup yields CDR1 SGHDN and CDR2 FVKESK. The length of the CDR3 is 17 residues. CDR3 sequence: CASSQDRASGGRWELFF. For the CDR3, the DNA is TGTGCCAGCAGCCAAGATCGTGCTAGCGGGGGGCGCTGGGAGCTGTTTTTT.

CDR3 amino acids: CASTQGGAGYNEQFF. The CDR3 nucleotides read TGTGCCAGCACCCAGGGAGGGGCGGGGTACAATGAGCAGTTCTTC. The rearrangement uses TRBV27 and TRBJ2-1; 7 bases agree with TRBD2. Germline V gene lookup returns CDR1 MNHEY and CDR2 SMNVEV (reference sequence). This CDR3 contains 15 residues. V lost 7 bases and J lost 4; bases outside the gene matches: 10.

This clonotype appeared a few times. The V gene is TRBV2, the J gene TRBJ2-2; 10 nucleotides line up with TRBD1. Germline loops: CDR1 SNHLY, CDR2 FYNNEI. J lost 0 bases, V lost 4 bases, and 8 bases had no gene match. This CDR3 region has 18 residues. The CDR3 nucleotides read TGTGCCAGCAGTGTCTACCGGGACAGGGGAACGAACACCGGGGAGCTGTTTTTT. This sequence encodes CASSVYRDRGTNTGELFF. The variable domain in full, completed from reference TRBV2 and TRBJ2-2, reads EPEVTQTPSHQVTQMGQEVILRCVPISNHLYFYWYRQILGQKVEFLVSFYNNEISEKSEIFDDQFSVERPDGSNFTLKIRSTKLEDSAMYFCASSVYRDRGTNTGELFFGEGSRLTVL.

This clonotype has a count of ten or more. The CDR3, as DNA: TGTGCCAGCTCACCACCGACGGGGCCAGGCGGGACCCAGTACTTC. It specifies CASSPPTGPGGTQYF. This chain joins TRBV18 and TRBJ2-5; either TRBD1 or TRBD2 may supply D (5 bases each). This CDR3 region has 15 residues. Germline loops: CDR1 KGHSH, CDR2 LQKENI. Trimming shortened V by 0 bases and J by 7 bases, and 15 bases separated the two germline ends.

This clonotype was picked up one time. This may arise from a read error, as a much more abundant clone is one base away. The CDR3: CASSSPQKGAGELFF. The CDR3 bases are TGCGCCAGCAGTTCCCCTCAGAAGGGCGCCGGGGAGCTGTTTTTT. This chain joins TRBV10-2 and TRBJ2-2; D call uncertain. The ends were cut back, 5 bases at V and 6 bases at J, with 16 bases in the middle. Germline V CDR1 and CDR2: WSHSY, SAAADI. This CDR3 has 15 residues.

The V and J genes are TRBV7-9 and TRBJ1-1; D not certain. The germline V gene has CDR1 SEHNR and CDR2 FQNEAQ (reference sequence). The germline V and J ends were trimmed by 1 base and 1 base, with 10 bases remaining between them. The CDR3 is 15 amino acids. CDR3 coding DNA: TGTGCCAGCAGCTTAGGTTCAGGAGAGAACACTGAAGCTTTCTTT. Translating it yields CASSLGSGENTEAFF.

The chain carries TRBV28 and TRBJ1-2, with D perhaps matching TRBD1 (6 bases). The V gene lost 2 bases and the J gene lost 4 bases, with 14 bases spanning the gap. The CDR3 is made up of 15 amino acids. In germline, CDR1 is MDHEN, CDR2 SYDVKM. As DNA, the CDR3 is TGTGCCAGCAGTTTACTACAGGGAGTTTTCTATGGCTACACCTTC. Its protein is CASSLLQGVFYGYTF.

The sample holds many counts of this clonotype. The V call is TRBV6-2 or TRBV6-3, the J call TRBJ1-1; 7 bases align to TRBD1. Germline CDR1 reads MNHEY; CDR2 reads SVGEGT. The CDR3 has 16 residues. After removal of 4 bases from V and 2 bases from J, the junction contained 10 bases not matched to a gene. This CDR3 reads CASSFEGAGYNTEAFF. CDR3 DNA sequence: TGTGCCAGCAGTTTTGAGGGGGCTGGGTATAACACTGAAGCTTTCTTT.

This clonotype was counted a few times. The chain links TRBV5-6 to TRBJ2-7; D unresolved. Germline values: CDR1 SGHDT, CDR2 YYEEEE. This CDR3 contains 14 residues. V lost 0 bases and J lost 2, with 9 bases in between. The CDR3 sequence: CASSLVLAPYEQYF. As DNA, the CDR3 is TGTGCCAGCAGCTTGGTTTTGGCCCCCTACGAGCAGTACTTC.

Points on this clonotype: This may be a read error, as it is one base from a much larger clone. The rearrangement joins TRBV11-2 to TRBJ1-2; D is unclear. The germline gives CDR1 SGHAT, CDR2 FQNNGV. Trimming left V 0 bases short and J 3 bases short, with 5 bases between. This CDR3 is 13 amino acids long. The CDR3 bases are TGTGCCAGCAGCTTAGAGGGGTACTATGGCTACACCTTC. Encoded protein: CASSLEGYYGYTF.

This sequence joins TRBV6-5 and TRBJ2-1, with 7 bases identical to TRBD1. V was pared by 5 bases and J by 4 bases, with 8 bases of the junction left unmatched. The CDR3 is 15 residues long. Germline assignment: CDR1 MNHEY and CDR2 SVGAGI. For the CDR3, the DNA is TGTGCCAGCAGTACAGGGGAAGAGAGTTACAATGAGCAGTTCTTC. It codes for CASSTGEESYNEQFF.

This chain uses TRBV2 with TRBJ2-2, with TRBD1 matching over 8 bases. V was clipped by 8 bases and J by 6 bases; unmatched bases: 11. Germline V gene data show CDR1 as SNHLY and CDR2 as FYNNEI. The CDR3 spans 15 residues. The CDR3 DNA reads TGTGCCAGCCTTGGTGGCAGGGGGCAAGCCGGGGAGCTGTTTTTT. Its protein product is CASLGGRGQAGELFF.

This clonotype showed up just a few times. The CDR3 here is CASSLGQGEVGWNYGYTF. Here the CDR3 DNA reads TGTGCCAGCAGCTTAGGACAGGGGGAGGTCGGTTGGAACTATGGCTACACCTTC. The chain is built from TRBV7-6 and TRBJ1-2; 9 bases are shared with TRBD1. With V trimmed by 1 base and J by 2 bases, 11 bases remained unmatched. The germline gives CDR1 SGHVS, CDR2 FNYEAQ. The CDR3 spans 18 residues.

This clonotype was counted ten times or more. The chain combines TRBV28 with TRBJ2-1; D is unclear. In germline, CDR1 is MDHEN, CDR2 SYDVKM. V was pared by 8 bases and J by 3 bases, with 17 bases between. CDR3 size: 15 residues. The CDR3 sequence is CASSVTQRNYNEQFF. As DNA, the CDR3 is TGTGCCAGCTCGGTAACTCAGCGAAACTACAATGAGCAGTTCTTC.

This clonotype was counted many times. J is TRBJ1-1 and V is TRBV7-9, with D hard to call. The CDR3 contains 13 residues. CDR1 is SEHNR, CDR2 FQNEAQ, per germline (reference sequence). Trimming cost V 4 bases and J 9 bases, with 15 bases left between them. CDR3 coding DNA: TGTGCCAGCAGCTCCCCTGTCCCCGGTCAAGCTTTCTTT. Translation: CASSSPVPGQAFF.

This clonotype was counted many times. The rearrangement links TRBV3-1 to TRBJ1-2; no reliable D call. The CDR3 consists of 13 residues. Trimming pared 3 bases from V and 2 bases from J, leaving 7 bases between. Germline V gene sequence: CDR1 LGHDT, CDR2 YNNKEL (reference sequence). CDR3 sequence reads: CASSHYTNYGYTF. CDR3 coding DNA: TGTGCCAGCAGCCACTACACCAACTATGGCTACACCTTC.